A selection of T cell receptor beta chains follows, all from one sample in a study of lymphopenia after photon versus proton radiotherapy. Measured with immunoSEQ multiplex PCR; TCRdb has only the in-frame clones, and not every one. The table shows about 42,000 clones, with about four fifths occurring only once. The starting material was peripheral blood, obtained from a patient treated with proton-based radiotherapy. The receptors come from a woman between 70 and 85 years old with pancreatic cancer. Both conserved end residues are part of each CDR3. The D gene is left open where the match is weak. Clone size is shown for a subset of rows, as once, few, many or a class of expanded clone.

J	V	D	size	CDR3	DNA
TRBJ2-7	TRBV7-2	.	.	CASSLRTAKFSEQYF	TGTGCCAGCAGCTTACGGACCGCCAAGTTCTCCGAGCAGTACTTC
TRBJ1-1	TRBV14	.	.	CASSPRLGLSAFF	TGTGCCAGCAGTCCGAGACTAGGCTTGTCTGCTTTCTTT
TRBJ2-7	TRBV5-1	.	.	CASSTDSYEQYF	TGCGCCAGCAGCACCGACAGCTACGAGCAGTACTTC
TRBJ2-1	TRBV19	TRBD1	.	CASEDRGLSYNEQFF	TGTGCCAGTGAAGACAGGGGGCTCTCCTACAATGAGCAGTTCTTC
TRBJ1-1	TRBV30	.	.	CAWSVLDGTEAFF	TGTGCCTGGAGTGTACTCGATGGCACTGAAGCTTTCTTT
TRBJ2-1	TRBV5-8	TRBD2	.	CASSLATGTSGHEQFF	TGTGCCAGCAGCTTGGCCACCGGGACTAGCGGCCATGAGCAGTTCTTC
TRBJ1-6	TRBV28	.	.	CASSSVGSPLHF	TGTGCCAGCAGTTCCGTAGGTTCACCCCTCCACTTT
TRBJ1-6	TRBV11-1	TRBD1	.	CASNPGQAFSPLHF	TGTGCCAGCAACCCGGGACAGGCGTTTTCACCCCTCCACTTT
TRBJ1-5	TRBV5-1	.	.	CASSLGPSDNQPQHF	TGCGCCAGCAGCTTGGGGCCGTCCGACAATCAGCCCCAGCATTTT
TRBJ1-2	TRBV27	TRBD1	.	CASSTQGQGFTGYTF	TGTGCCAGCAGTACCCAAGGACAGGGCTTCACTGGCTACACCTTC
TRBJ2-1	TRBV10-3	TRBD2	once	CAIRLAGNEQFF	TGTGCCATCAGGCTAGCGGGAAATGAGCAGTTCTTC
TRBJ1-3	TRBV19	.	few	CASSFFRGGSGNTIYF	TGTGCCAGTAGCTTCTTCCGTGGGGGCTCTGGAAACACCATATATTTT
TRBJ1-2	TRBV28	.	.	CASSLIRQPGLYGYTF	TGTGCCAGCAGTCTCATCAGGCAGCCCGGACTCTATGGCTACACCTTC
TRBJ1-6	TRBV9	.	.	CASSVGGGGSYNSPLHF	TGTGCCAGCAGCGTTGGGGGAGGGGGCTCCTATAATTCACCCCTCCACTTT
TRBJ2-2	TRBV4-2	.	.	CASSGSAGPTGELFF	TGTGCCAGCAGCGGGTCGGCAGGACCAACCGGGGAGCTGTTTTTT
TRBJ1-6	TRBV27	.	.	CASSLDRLSGNSPLHF	TGTGCCAGCAGTTTGGACCGACTTTCGGGTAATTCACCCCTCCACTTT
TRBJ2-5	TRBV7-2	.	.	CASSPRGNGAETQYF	TGTGCCAGCAGCCCCCGGGGGAACGGGGCAGAGACCCAGTACTTC
TRBJ2-2	TRBV5-8	TRBD2	.	CASSFEGLAAYTGELFF	TGTGCCAGCAGCTTCGAAGGACTAGCGGCTTACACCGGGGAGCTGTTTTTT
TRBJ2-1	TRBV5-5	TRBD2	.	CASSLVYGGRGEQFF	TGTGCCAGCAGCTTGGTGTATGGCGGGAGGGGGGAGCAGTTCTTC
TRBJ2-1	TRBV5-8	TRBD2	.	CASSLRELAGDYNEQFF	TGTGCCAGCAGCTTAAGGGAACTAGCGGGAGACTACAATGAGCAGTTCTTC
TRBJ1-1	TRBV30	.	once	CAWRERTWDTEAFF	TGTGCCTGGAGGGAACGGACCTGGGACACTGAAGCTTTCTTT
TRBJ2-4	TRBV19	TRBD1	.	CASSSSGTGTIQYF	TGTGCCAGTAGTTCCTCCGGGACAGGGACCATTCAGTACTTC
TRBJ1-1	TRBV19	.	few	CASSVYMNTEAFF	TGTGCCAGTAGTGTATACATGAACACTGAAGCTTTCTTT
TRBJ2-3	TRBV28	.	.	CASVQLGLPDTQYF	TGTGCCAGCGTCCAGCTGGGCCTCCCAGATACGCAGTATTTT
TRBJ2-2	TRBV4-3	.	.	CASSQDRRGSAVHANTGELFF	TGCGCCAGCAGCCAAGATAGAAGGGGGTCGGCGGTCCACGCGAACACCGGGGAGCTGTTTTTT
TRBJ2-7	TRBV7-9	TRBD1	.	CASSLAGTGGKYEQYF	TGTGCCAGCAGCTTAGCCGGGACAGGGGGCAAATACGAGCAGTACTTC
TRBJ2-4	TRBV7-9	.	.	CASSPTGSIQNIQYF	TGTGCCAGCAGCCCTACAGGGTCCATTCAAAACATTCAGTACTTC
TRBJ2-3	TRBV28	TRBD1	.	CASSLRGQGGDTQYF	TGTGCCAGCAGTTTAAGGGGACAGGGGGGGGATACGCAGTATTTT
TRBJ2-2	TRBV2	.	.	CASSAEIRTGELFF	TGTGCCAGCAGTGCGGAAATAAGGACCGGGGAGCTGTTTTTT
TRBJ1-2	TRBV28	.	.	CASSLRQVGARGYTF	TGTGCCAGCAGTTTAAGGCAGGTCGGGGCTCGCGGCTACACCTTC
TRBJ2-2	TRBV5-1	TRBD1	.	CASSMDRTNTGELFF	TGCGCCAGCAGTATGGACAGGACGAACACCGGGGAGCTGTTTTTT
TRBJ2-3	TRBV6-1	.	.	CASSAQGVHFSDTQYF	TGTGCCAGCAGTGCACAGGGCGTACACTTTTCAGATACGCAGTATTTT
TRBJ2-6	TRBV19	TRBD1	.	CASSDRGLGANVLTF	TGTGCCAGTAGTGACAGGGGGCTGGGGGCCAACGTCCTGACTTTC
TRBJ2-1	TRBV18	TRBD2	few	CASSPLTSGNNEQFF	TGTGCCAGCTCACCACTGACTAGCGGAAACAATGAGCAGTTCTTC
TRBJ2-1	TRBV6-6	.	.	CASSSGTNEQFF	TGTGCCAGCAGTTCCGGGACAAATGAGCAGTTCTTC
TRBJ1-2	TRBV4-2	TRBD1	.	CASSRTGEGDGYTF	TGTGCCAGCAGCCGAACAGGGGAGGGAGATGGCTACACCTTC
TRBJ1-1	TRBV30	TRBD1	.	CAWGEDRQNTEAFF	TGTGCCTGGGGTGAGGACAGGCAGAACACTGAAGCTTTCTTT
TRBJ2-3	TRBV5-1	TRBD1	.	CASSVRQGLSSTDTQYF	TGCGCCAGCAGCGTAAGACAGGGCCTCTCTAGCACAGATACGCAGTATTTT
TRBJ2-7	TRBV19	TRBD1	.	CASSFQGAPYGEQYF	TGTGCCAGTAGTTTCCAGGGGGCCCCGTACGGCGAGCAGTACTTC
TRBJ1-1	TRBV10-3	TRBD1	once	CAISDLQGSWTEAFF	TGTGCCATCAGTGACCTACAGGGGTCGTGGACTGAAGCTTTCTTT
TRBJ1-6	TRBV6-5	TRBD1	.	CASSYFRTGVSPLHF	TGTGCCAGCAGTTACTTCCGGACAGGGGTTTCACCCCTCCACTTT
TRBJ2-1	TRBV30	TRBD2	once	CAWSVDGRGYNEQFF	TGTGCCTGGAGTGTAGACGGGAGGGGGTACAATGAGCAGTTCTTC
TRBJ1-6	TRBV19	.	few	CASRGNSPLHF	TGTGCCAGTAGGGGGAATTCACCCCTCCACTTT
TRBJ1-1	TRBV30	.	once	CAWSRPGWGTEAFF	TGTGCCTGGAGTAGGCCAGGGTGGGGCACTGAAGCTTTCTTT
TRBJ2-7	TRBV11-2	.	.	CASSLGYLSYEQYF	TGTGCCAGCAGCTTAGGGTACTTATCCTACGAGCAGTACTTC
TRBJ2-7	TRBV28	.	.	CASSSSYEQYF	TGTGCCAGCAGCTCCTCCTACGAGCAGTACTTC
TRBJ2-1	TRBV28	TRBD2	.	CASHWRGLARKDSYNEQFF	TGTGCCAGCCACTGGCGGGGACTAGCGAGAAAGGATTCCTACAATGAGCAGTTCTTC
TRBJ1-6	TRBV4-3	TRBD1	.	CASSQRLVQGVSYNSPLHF	TGCGCCAGCAGCCAACGTCTCGTCCAGGGGGTCTCCTATAATTCACCCCTCCACTTT
TRBJ1-5	TRBV7-8	.	.	CASSLISYQPQHF	TGTGCCAGCAGCTTAATAAGTTATCAGCCCCAGCATTTT
TRBJ1-1	TRBV7-9	.	.	CASSLAGGLNTEAFF	TGTGCCAGCAGCTTAGCAGGGGGACTAAACACTGAAGCTTTCTTT
TRBJ1-1	TRBV6-5	TRBD1	.	CASSQGDRGRTEAFF	TGTGCCAGCAGTCAGGGGGACAGGGGGAGGACTGAAGCTTTCTTT
TRBJ2-2	TRBV27	.	.	CASRTLDAANTGELFF	TGTGCCAGCAGAACCCTCGACGCAGCGAACACCGGGGAGCTGTTTTTT
TRBJ2-7	TRBV27	TRBD1	once	CASSPGTGTFDEQYF	TGTGCCAGCAGTCCCGGGACAGGGACTTTTGACGAGCAGTACTTC
TRBJ1-2	TRBV5-4	.	.	CASSLQGTRYGYTF	TGTGCCAGCAGCCTCCAGGGGACACGGTATGGCTACACCTTC
TRBJ2-7	TRBV11-2	.	.	CASSLDAALNGQYF	TGTGCCAGCAGCTTAGACGCAGCCTTGAACGGGCAGTACTTC
TRBJ2-5	TRBV5-1	TRBD1	.	CASTKTGGVETQYF	TGCGCCAGCACCAAGACAGGGGGTGTGGAGACCCAGTACTTC
TRBJ2-1	TRBV11-3	TRBD2	once	CASSLDPWTSKLYNEQFF	TGTGCCAGCAGCTTAGATCCCTGGACTAGCAAGCTTTACAATGAGCAGTTCTTC